This T cell receptor (beta chain) was sequenced during a study of T cells in localized non-small cell lung cancer (dated by TCRdb to the early 2020s). Notes on the research overall: The study analyzed T cell repertoires of roughly 220 early-stage NSCLC patients, comparing tumors and uninvolved tumor-adjacent lungs. A mean age of around 66 years was recorded for the NSCLC patients, of whom 129 were male and over 100 were female. The cohort was made up of fewer than 250 treatment-naive NSCLC patients whose localized lung tumors had been resected. What the work shows at the level of the full study, not this receptor alone: Since the design was exploratory, TCR variables were selected using unadjusted p-values with no false-discovery rate correction. Longer overall survival was associated with higher T cell density in blood, whereas shorter survival was associated with higher clonality in adjacent lung. The highest T cell clonality was observed in uninvolved tumor-adjacent lung, where clonality exceeded that of tumor, suggesting that antigenic responses were more focused in uninvolved tumor-adjacent lung. Of the top 100 tumor clones, a median of about 53 were detected in paired uninvolved adjacent lung; about 26 were also among that lung's top 100. Because multi-region tumor sequencing was not done, intratumor heterogeneity could not be ruled out.

At diagnosis, tumor, uninvolved tumor-adjacent lung and peripheral blood were collected and then preserved as a mix of FFPE and fresh-frozen material. For TCR repertoire profiling, blood samples were analyzed as peripheral blood mononuclear cells. The immunoSEQ Assay was used to sequence TCR beta CDR3 regions from DNA. The source study handled its data this way. To compute T cell density, TCR beta template counts were normalized to usable DNA, which was estimated by amplifying housekeeping genes. Using the preseqR package, richness was estimated by extrapolating to 120,000 templates for tissue samples and 400,000 templates for PBMC samples. Clonality was defined as one minus Pielou's evenness. To identify tissue-enriched TCRs, differential abundance testing was run on productive amino-acid clonotypes with a minimum total count of 5 and an alpha of 0.1. The Jaccard Index and the Morisita Overlap Index were used to quantify repertoire overlap between compartments. GLIPH clustered TCR beta CDR3s with public tetramer-defined viral CDR3s; viral motifs required at least three viral sequences plus V-gene enrichment. This immuneACCESS table, as held by TCRdb, lists in-frame sequences with V and J called but not all clones. Of the missing ones, under half trace to an unresolved V gene in checked studies; the others have no known cause. V, J and clone size are taken as reported in that table, and D and trimming were inferred from the DNA itself. Recorded for this sample are over 70,000 clones; more than 75% of them occurred a single time. In total, the top ten clones hold about 4% of the sample.

On this clone itself: Its antigen remains unidentified. Base qualities are not at hand, and no much larger clone is one base apart.

The CDR3 goes from the cysteine to the phenylalanine over 13 residues. This entry keeps only the CDR3 DNA: 39 bases, framed from base 1. Trimming removed 3 bases from V and 5 bases from J, leaving 11 bases between the germline ends. The germline V gene yields SGHRS for CDR1 and YFSETQ for CDR2. Specimen: PBMCs, collected before any cancer treatment. This receptor was identified in a woman aged 35-75 years with stage II squamous cell lung carcinoma. The chain links TRBV5-1 with TRBJ1-1; the D gene lacks a confident call. The DNA sequence is as follows: TGCGCCAGCAGCTCAGGTGCTGGGACTGAAGCTTTCTTT. Its coded protein is CASSSGAGTEAFF.